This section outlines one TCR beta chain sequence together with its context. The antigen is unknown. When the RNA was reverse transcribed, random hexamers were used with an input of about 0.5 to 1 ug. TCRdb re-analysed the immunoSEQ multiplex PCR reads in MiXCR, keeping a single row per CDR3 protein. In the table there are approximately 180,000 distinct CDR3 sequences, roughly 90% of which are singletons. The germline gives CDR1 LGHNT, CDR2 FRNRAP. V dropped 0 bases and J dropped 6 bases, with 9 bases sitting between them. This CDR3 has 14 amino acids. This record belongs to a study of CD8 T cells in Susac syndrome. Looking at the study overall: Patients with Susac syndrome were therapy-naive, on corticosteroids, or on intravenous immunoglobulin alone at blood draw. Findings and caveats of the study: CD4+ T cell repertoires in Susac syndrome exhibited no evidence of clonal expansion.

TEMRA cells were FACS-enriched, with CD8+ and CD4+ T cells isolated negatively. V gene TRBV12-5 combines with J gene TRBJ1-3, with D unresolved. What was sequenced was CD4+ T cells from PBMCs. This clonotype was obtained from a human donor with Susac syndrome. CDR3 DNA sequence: TGTGCTAGTGGTTTGGTATCGGCGGCAAACACCATATATTTT. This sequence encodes CASGLVSAANTIYF.